The subject of this entry is one T cell receptor (beta chain). The sample comes from a study of blood T cell repertoires in COVID-19. V was trimmed by 4 bases and J by 13 bases, leaving 7 bases between them. The CDR3 is 9 amino acids. Authors' methods: Amplifying reference gene primers gave estimates of nucleated cell counts. Libraries were prepared by immunoSEQ multiplex PCR; TCRdb keeps only in-frame clonotypes and omits some of them. That table furnishes V, J and clone size, whereas the DNA furnished D and trimming. This table holds a few hundred thousand clones, over 80% found once. The rearrangement links TRBV12-3 or TRBV12-4 to TRBJ1-2; D is undetermined. The clonotype comes from a woman aged 45-65 years who had recovered from COVID-19. The specimen sequenced was PBMCs or T cells enriched from blood (not recorded which). CDR3 bases: TGTGCCAGCAGTTGGGCGTTCACCTTC. Protein product: CASSWAFTF.